Listed below are T cell receptor beta chains from one sample, sequenced in a study of OX40 agonist ivuxolimab in advanced cancers. Sequenced by immunoSEQ multiplex PCR; TCRdb stores in-frame clones only, minus some. Of roughly 48,000 clones in the sample, 85% to 90% were seen once. The sample in question was CD4+ or CD8+ T cells sorted from blood, obtained in a trial of the OX40 agonist ivuxolimab. The source of these receptors is an adult with an advanced solid tumor such as melanoma, head and neck, liver or kidney cancer. Both conserved end residues are part of each CDR3. The order of the fields is clone size, D gene, J gene, V gene, CDR3 protein, CDR3 DNA. D genes are given only for firm matches. Clone size is given for some rows only: seen once, a few or many times, or a class if the clone is expanded.

once	.	TRBJ2-5	TRBV7-3	CARIKGWPRHAETQYF	TGTGCCAGGATAAAGGGCTGGCCCCGTCACGCGGAGACCCAGTACTTC
.	.	TRBJ1-4	TRBV28	CASRGAANEKLFF	TGTGCCAGCAGGGGGGCGGCTAATGAAAAACTGTTTTTT
once	TRBD1	TRBJ1-2	TRBV19	CASSTGQGMSYGYTF	TGTGCCAGTAGTACGGGACAGGGGATGAGCTATGGCTACACCTTC
.	TRBD2	TRBJ2-4	TRBV5-4	CASSLGGSGSPGAKNIQYF	TGTGCCAGCAGCCTGGGAGGTAGCGGGTCCCCGGGAGCCAAAAACATTCAGTACTTC
.	TRBD1	TRBJ2-3	TRBV18	CASSPPWDRGTDTQYF	TGTGCCAGCTCACCACCTTGGGACAGGGGGACAGATACGCAGTATTTT
.	.	TRBJ2-5	TRBV5-6	CASSLLVRGGETQYF	TGTGCCAGCAGCTTGCTTGTCAGGGGAGGAGAGACCCAGTACTTC
.	.	TRBJ2-5	TRBV2	CASSEKGGLKETQYF	TGTGCCAGCAGTGAAAAGGGGGGGCTTAAAGAGACCCAGTACTTC
.	TRBD1	TRBJ1-5	TRBV19	CASGQGGQPQHF	TGTGCCAGCGGACAGGGAGGTCAGCCCCAGCATTTT
few	TRBD1	TRBJ2-7	TRBV14	CASSQERQGIWEQYF	TGTGCCAGCAGCCAAGAAAGACAGGGGATATGGGAGCAGTACTTC
.	.	TRBJ2-1	TRBV7-9	CASSLGALAYEQFF	TGTGCCAGCAGCTTAGGCGCCCTAGCGTATGAGCAGTTCTTC
few	.	TRBJ1-5	TRBV7-9	CASSSTYSNQPQHF	TGTGCCAGCAGCTCGACATATAGCAATCAGCCCCAGCATTTT
.	.	TRBJ2-5	TRBV9	CASSVVAHPEETQYF	TGTGCCAGCAGCGTAGTGGCTCACCCTGAAGAGACCCAGTACTTC
.	TRBD1	TRBJ1-5	TRBV5-8	CASSLRQGGLNQPQHF	TGTGCCAGCAGCTTAAGACAGGGGGGACTCAATCAGCCCCAGCATTTT
few	TRBD1	TRBJ2-1	TRBV15	CATSQVPTGGNEQFF	TGTGCCACCAGCCAAGTCCCGACAGGGGGCAATGAGCAGTTCTTC
once	TRBD1	TRBJ2-7	TRBV7-9	CASSRDRAEQYF	TGTGCCAGCAGCCGCGACAGGGCCGAGCAGTACTTC
.	TRBD1	TRBJ1-2	TRBV5-6	CASSAGTGVLGYTF	TGTGCCAGCAGCGCCGGGACAGGGGTCTTAGGCTACACCTTC
.	TRBD2	TRBJ2-2	TRBV5-1	CASSLAWEGTGELFF	TGCGCCAGCAGCTTGGCGTGGGAGGGGACCGGGGAGCTGTTTTTT
.	TRBD2	TRBJ2-7	TRBV4-2	CASSQDGAGGLVEQYF	TGTGCCAGCAGCCAAGATGGTGCGGGGGGGCTGGTCGAGCAGTACTTC
.	.	TRBJ1-2	TRBV5-5	CASSLDRRNYGYTF	TGTGCCAGCAGCTTGGACAGGCGCAACTATGGCTACACCTTC
.	TRBD1	TRBJ2-2	TRBV11-2	CASSLDLGTGSFDTGELFF	TGTGCCAGCAGCTTAGATTTGGGGACAGGGAGTTTCGACACCGGGGAGCTGTTTTTT
.	TRBD1	TRBJ2-5	TRBV5-3	CARSTGTEPQETQYF	TGTGCCAGAAGCACAGGGACAGAACCCCAAGAGACCCAGTACTTC
.	TRBD2	TRBJ2-3	TRBV7-3	CASSLYLGLGADTQYF	TGTGCCAGCAGCTTATACTTGGGACTAGGGGCGGATACGCAGTATTTT
.	.	TRBJ1-1	TRBV11-2	CASRQGDTEAFF	TGTGCCAGCAGGCAGGGCGACACTGAAGCTTTCTTT
.	.	TRBJ1-1	TRBV6-1	CASSEVAVMNTEAFF	TGTGCCAGCAGTGAGGTCGCGGTTATGAACACTGAAGCTTTCTTT